Following are 21 T cell receptor beta chains from one sample sequenced in a study of CD8+ T cells in alopecia areata. Following extraction, RNA underwent reverse transcription to cDNA, which served as the sequencing template. Measured with immunoSEQ multiplex PCR; TCRdb has only the in-frame clones, and not every one. Among 200,000 or so clones listed, around 62% were seen once. This specimen consisted of CD4+ T cells sorted from blood, obtained at week 0. The origin of the receptors is a human donor with alopecia areata.

J is TRBJ2-1 and V is TRBV30; D gene uncertain. The ends were cut back, 0 bases at V and 5 bases at J, with 8 bases in the middle. The CDR3 runs to 13 residues. Germline V CDR1 and CDR2: GTSNPN, SVGIG (reference sequence). CDR3 amino acids: CAWSVIEHNEQFF. As DNA, the CDR3 is TGTGCCTGGAGTGTTATAGAGCACAATGAGCAGTTCTTC. Full variable domain (outside the CDR3, taken from reference TRBV30 and TRBJ2-1): SQTIHQWPATLVQPVGSPLSLECTVEGTSNPNLYWYRQAAGRGLQLLFYSVGIGQISSEVPQNLSASRPQDRQFILSSKKLLLSDSGFYLCAWSVIEHNEQFFGPGTRLTVL.

This clone was counted a few times. The chain is built from TRBV7-9 and TRBJ2-7; D remains unclear. V was trimmed by 5 bases and J by 2 bases, leaving 7 bases between them. CDR1 and CDR2 (germline): SEHNR, FQNEAQ (reference sequence). This CDR3 spans 12 amino acids. The CDR3 nucleotides are TGTGCCAGCAGCCTGGAAGCCTACGAGCAGTACTTC. This codes for CASSLEAYEQYF.

Remarks on this clone: This CDR3 is also generated by other DNA sequences in the sample. The chain is built from TRBV15 and TRBJ1-2, with D maybe TRBD1 (6 bases). The length of the CDR3 is 14 residues. In germline, CDR1 is LNHNV, CDR2 YYDKDF (reference sequence). The V end lost 0 bases, the J end lost 1 base, and 6 bases lay between the germline ends. The CDR3 DNA follows: TGTGCCACCAGCAGAGACAGGGGTAACTATGGCTACACCTTC. Protein sequence: CATSRDRGNYGYTF.

The chain uses TRBV2 and TRBJ2-3; D is unresolved. V was cut by 2 bases and J by 0 bases, with 15 bases left in between. The germline V gene encodes CDR1 SNHLY and CDR2 FYNNEI. The CDR3 runs to 17 residues. The CDR3 sequence is CASSETPLMASTDTQYF. The CDR3, as DNA: TGTGCCAGCAGTGAAACCCCCCTTATGGCTAGCACAGATACGCAGTATTTT.

This clone has only a few counts. This sequence joins TRBV6-1 and TRBJ1-5, with 9 bases identical to TRBD1. This CDR3 comprises 15 residues. V shed 6 bases, J shed 2 bases, and the junction held 5 bases outside the gene matches. The germline V gene encodes CDR1 MNHNS and CDR2 SASEGT. CDR3 region: CASRADRGGNQPQHF. The DNA of the CDR3 is TGTGCCAGCAGGGCGGACAGGGGTGGCAATCAGCCCCAGCATTTT.

The rearrangement links TRBV15 to TRBJ2-1; D is undetermined. The germline V gene encodes CDR1 LNHNV and CDR2 YYDKDF (reference sequence). The CDR3 totals 17 residues. Between the trimmed V and J ends, which lost 0 bases and 0 bases, there was a span of 12 bases. The CDR3 loop reads CATSRDFGASSYNEQFF. CDR3 coding DNA: TGTGCCACCAGCAGAGATTTTGGCGCGAGCTCCTACAATGAGCAGTTCTTC. Looking up the rest from reference TRBV15 and TRBJ2-1 gives the full variable domain: DAMVIQNPRYQVTQFGKPVTLSCSQTLNHNVMYWYQQKSSQAPKLLFHYYDKDFNNEADTPDNFQSRRPNTSFCFLDIRSPGLGDTAMYLCATSRDFGASSYNEQFFGPGTRLTVL.

This clone was seen a handful of times. The chain has TRBV5-5 and TRBJ1-6; 7 positions agree with TRBD1. Germline-derived CDR1 and CDR2 are SGHKS and YYEKEE (reference sequence). The ends lost 9 bases at V and 2 bases at J; junction bases unmatched: 14. The CDR3 contains 17 residues. CDR3 residues: CANYRGREIAYNSPLHF. CDR3 sequence (DNA): TGTGCCAACTACAGGGGCCGGGAGATCGCCTATAATTCACCCCTCCACTTT. Drawing the rest from reference TRBV5-5 and TRBJ1-6, the complete variable domain is DAGVTQSPTHLIKTRGQQVTLRCSPISGHKSVSWYQQVLGQGPQFIFQYYEKEERGRGNFPDRFSARQFPNYSSELNVNALLLGDSALYLCANYRGREIAYNSPLHFGNGTRLTVT.

This clone was counted a single time. The chain employs TRBV5-1 and TRBJ2-3; 9 bases match TRBD1. The CDR3 runs 16 residues. CDR1 and CDR2 from the germline V gene are SGHRS and YFSETQ. The V gene end was trimmed by 0 bases and the J gene end by 4 bases; junction bases not matched to a gene: 6. The CDR3 spells CASSLVRGTGPDTQYF. In nucleotides, the CDR3 is TGCGCCAGCAGCTTGGTGCGGGGGACAGGGCCAGATACGCAGTATTTT.

The chain recombines TRBV30 with TRBJ2-3; D is unclear. V was shortened by 5 bases and J by 4 bases, with 10 bases between the two germline ends. CDR1 GTSNPN and CDR2 SVGIG come from the germline V gene (reference sequence). CDR3 length equals 12 residues. As DNA, the CDR3 is TGTGCCTGGGGGGATGGGGCAGATACGCAGTATTTT. Translating gives CAWGDGADTQYF.

This rearrangement joins TRBV18 to TRBJ2-7; D not certain. The CDR3 runs 15 residues. Trimming removed 4 bases from V and 0 bases from J, with 13 bases in between. Germline V gives CDR1 KGHSH, CDR2 LQKENI. The CDR3 sequence is CASSLVDHRSYEQYF. The CDR3 DNA is TGTGCCAGCTCACTGGTGGACCACCGCTCCTACGAGCAGTACTTC.

The chain joins TRBV27 to TRBJ1-5, with TRBD1 identical over 9 bases. CDR3 length equals 14 residues. Germline loops: CDR1 MNHEY, CDR2 SMNVEV (reference sequence). Trimming took 5 bases from V and 7 from J; bases not matched to a gene: 6. The CDR3 is CASSVTGGRQPQHF. For the CDR3, the DNA is TGTGCCAGCAGTGTCACAGGGGGCAGGCAGCCCCAGCATTTT.

The chain has TRBV2 and TRBJ1-1, with D hard to call. Germline assignment: CDR1 SNHLY and CDR2 FYNNEI. The length of the CDR3 is 11 residues. Trimming pared 5 bases from V and 4 bases from J, leaving 5 bases between. CDR3 region: CASSQITEAFF. CDR3 coding DNA: TGTGCCAGCAGTCAGATCACTGAAGCTTTCTTT.

The chain recombines TRBV7-9 with TRBJ1-4; D ambiguous. This CDR3 is built from 11 residues. The germline V gene has CDR1 SEHNR and CDR2 FQNEAQ (reference sequence). V lost 8 bases and J lost 8, with 9 bases in between. CDR3: CASREGEKLFF. Here the CDR3 DNA reads TGTGCCAGCCGGGAGGGAGAAAAACTGTTTTTT.

This clone has a handful of counts. The rearrangement links TRBV28 to TRBJ1-5; D gene unclear. V shed 5 bases and J shed 5 bases, with 10 bases lying between them. This CDR3 comprises 13 residues. Germline V gives CDR1 MDHEN, CDR2 SYDVKM. CDR3 sequence: CASSVTDDQPQHF. DNA of the CDR3: TGTGCCAGCAGTGTGACGGATGATCAGCCCCAGCATTTT.

This clone was observed a handful of times. The rearrangement uses TRBV6-5 and TRBJ2-3; TRBD1 matches 7 bases. J was trimmed by 1 base and V by 0 bases; bases with no gene match: 1. The CDR3 length is 15 residues. CDR1 is MNHEY and CDR2 is SVGAGI in the germline V gene. The DNA of the CDR3 is TGTGCCAGCAGTTACTCGAGGGGGCGCACAGATACGCAGTATTTT. This sequence encodes CASSYSRGRTDTQYF.

This clone was picked up a small number of times. This sequence joins TRBV30 and TRBJ2-1; D call uncertain. The ends were cut back, 0 bases at V and 11 bases at J, with 11 bases in the middle. The CDR3 runs 12 residues. The V gene's germline CDR1 is GTSNPN and CDR2 SVGIG (reference sequence). The CDR3 loop is CAWSVKPNKQFF. CDR3 DNA sequence: TGTGCCTGGAGTGTTAAGCCGAATAAGCAGTTCTTC.

The V and J genes are TRBV29-1 and TRBJ1-4, with D possibly matching TRBD1 (5 bases). Trimming took off 4 bases at V and 3 bases at J, with 9 bases between the two ends. The CDR3 sequence is 13 residues long. The germline V gene has CDR1 SQVTM and CDR2 ANQGSEA. The CDR3: CSVGRDPNEKLFF. CDR3 bases: TGCAGCGTTGGTCGGGACCCTAATGAAAAACTGTTTTTT.

This clone appeared a few times. J is TRBJ2-1 and V is TRBV7-7; either TRBD1 or TRBD2 may fit D (5 bases each). Germline V CDR1 and CDR2: SSHAT, FNYEAQ (reference sequence). This CDR3 spans 11 amino acids. V was cut by 8 bases and J by 8 bases, with 10 bases left in between. DNA for the CDR3: TGTGCCAGCGGGGGTTTGGATGAGCAGTTCTTC. It codes for CASGGLDEQFF.

The genes are TRBV6-5 and TRBJ1-2; a weak D match, TRBD1 (5 bases). The CDR3 loop spans 15 amino acids. V was trimmed by 3 bases and J by 2 bases, leaving 13 bases between them. CDR1 and CDR2 (germline): MNHEY, SVGAGI. The CDR3 region is CASSYTGTVNYGYTF. The CDR3 coding sequence is TGTGCCAGCAGTTATACCGGGACGGTGAACTATGGCTACACCTTC.

This chain joins TRBV30 and TRBJ1-3; D might be TRBD1 (6 bases). This CDR3 is built from 12 residues. The ends were cut back, 4 bases at V and 11 bases at J, with 15 bases in the middle. Germline V lookup: CDR1 GTSNPN, CDR2 SVGIG (reference sequence). DNA for the CDR3: TGTGCCTGGACCTGGGCCCCAGGGGCCATATATTTT. Translating it yields CAWTWAPGAIYF.

This clone was detected once. The chain employs TRBV14 and TRBJ1-1; a possible D gene is TRBD1 (6 bases). V was trimmed by 1 base and J by 5 bases, leaving 11 bases between them. Germline V gives CDR1 SGHDN, CDR2 FVKESK. The CDR3 covers 14 residues. The CDR3 spells CASSQAGAKTEAFF. CDR3 in DNA: TGTGCCAGCAGCCAAGCAGGGGCGAAAACTGAAGCTTTCTTT.